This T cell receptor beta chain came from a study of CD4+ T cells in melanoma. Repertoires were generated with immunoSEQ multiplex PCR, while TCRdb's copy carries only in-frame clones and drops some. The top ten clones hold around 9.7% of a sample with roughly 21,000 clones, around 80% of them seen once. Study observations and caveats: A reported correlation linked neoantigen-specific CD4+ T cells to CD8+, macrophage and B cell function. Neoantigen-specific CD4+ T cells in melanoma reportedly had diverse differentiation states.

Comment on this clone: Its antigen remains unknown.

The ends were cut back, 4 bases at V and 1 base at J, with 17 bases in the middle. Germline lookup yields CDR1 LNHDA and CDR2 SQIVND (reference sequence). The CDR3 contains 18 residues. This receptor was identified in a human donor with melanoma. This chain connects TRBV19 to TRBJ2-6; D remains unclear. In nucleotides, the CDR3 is TGTGCCAGTAGTAGGGCGGCAGGCCACAAATCTGGGGCCAACGTCCTGACTTTC. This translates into CASSRAAGHKSGANVLTF. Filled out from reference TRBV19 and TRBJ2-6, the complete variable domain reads DGGITQSPKYLFRKEGQNVTLSCEQNLNHDAMYWYRQDPGQGLRLIYYSQIVNDFQKGDIAEGYSVSREKKESFPLTVTSAQKNPTAFYLCASSRAAGHKSGANVLTFGAGSRLTVL.